Listed below are T cell receptor beta chains from one sample, sequenced in a study of graft-versus-host responses after intestinal transplantation. Clones were read by immunoSEQ multiplex PCR, and TCRdb kept only the in-frame ones, dropping some. Altogether approximately 90,000 clones are present, roughly 80% being singletons, with the ten largest covering around 0.86%. Their target antigens are unknown. The specimen was unstimulated CD4+ T cells sorted from spleen or lymph node cells, collected before intestinal transplant. The source is a human donor who received an intestinal transplant. The CDR3 runs from the conserved cysteine through the conserved F or W. D genes are given only for firm matches. Size is stated for part of the rows, as once, few or many counts, or as a class when the clone is expanded.

clone_size: .; v_call: TRBV5-6; j_call: TRBJ2-4; d_call: TRBD2; cdr3_nt: TGTGCCAGCAGTTTGGGAGGGGGACTAGCGGGAGGCATCAGCATTCAGTACTTC; cdr3_aa: CASSLGGGLAGGISIQYF
clone_size: .; v_call: TRBV11-2; j_call: TRBJ2-7; d_call: TRBD2; cdr3_nt: TGTGCCAGCAGGAGACTAGCGGGGGGGCAGTACGAGCAGTACTTC; cdr3_aa: CASRRLAGGQYEQYF
clone_size: once; v_call: TRBV19; j_call: TRBJ1-1; d_call: TRBD1; cdr3_nt: TGTGCCAGTAGTAGGGACAGCTTGAACACTGAAGCTTTCTTT; cdr3_aa: CASSRDSLNTEAFF
clone_size: .; v_call: TRBV28; j_call: TRBJ1-4; d_call: TRBD1; cdr3_nt: TGTGCCAGCAGTTTGCCCACAGGGGCAACTAATGAAAAACTGTTTTTT; cdr3_aa: CASSLPTGATNEKLFF
clone_size: .; v_call: TRBV19; j_call: TRBJ2-7; d_call: .; cdr3_nt: TGTGCCAGTAGTATGGGGGGGGCCTCCTACGAGCAGTACTTC; cdr3_aa: CASSMGGASYEQYF
clone_size: .; v_call: TRBV28; j_call: TRBJ1-3; d_call: TRBD1; cdr3_nt: TGTGCCAGCAGCTCGACAGGGGCTGGAAACACCATATATTTT; cdr3_aa: CASSSTGAGNTIYF
clone_size: .; v_call: TRBV28; j_call: TRBJ2-1; d_call: TRBD2; cdr3_nt: TGTGCCAGCAGTTCCGTCTATTCCCTGAGACTAGCGGGTCCTACATATGAGCAGTTCTTC; cdr3_aa: CASSSVYSLRLAGPTYEQFF
clone_size: .; v_call: TRBV27; j_call: TRBJ1-2; d_call: .; cdr3_nt: TGTGCCAGCAGTGCGAATCCGAACAGGGCCGGCTACACCTTC; cdr3_aa: CASSANPNRAGYTF
clone_size: .; v_call: TRBV4-1; j_call: TRBJ2-5; d_call: .; cdr3_nt: TGCGCCAGCAGCCAAGGGTTCCGAGGGAGGTGGGTACAAGAGACCCAGTACTTC; cdr3_aa: CASSQGFRGRWVQETQYF
clone_size: .; v_call: TRBV28; j_call: TRBJ2-3; d_call: .; cdr3_nt: TGTGCCAGCAGTCCGTCCCCACACACAGATACGCAGTATTTT; cdr3_aa: CASSPSPHTDTQYF
clone_size: .; v_call: TRBV28; j_call: TRBJ2-3; d_call: TRBD1; cdr3_nt: TGTGCCAGCAGTTTACGGACAGGGATTGCGGATACGCAGTATTTT; cdr3_aa: CASSLRTGIADTQYF
clone_size: .; v_call: TRBV4-1; j_call: TRBJ1-5; d_call: TRBD1; cdr3_nt: TGCGCCAGCAGCCAAAAGTATCCCGACAGGGGTAATCAGCCCCAGCATTTT; cdr3_aa: CASSQKYPDRGNQPQHF
clone_size: .; v_call: TRBV11-1; j_call: TRBJ2-4; d_call: TRBD2; cdr3_nt: TGTGCCAGTAGCGGGGGGGCCGGGCTAGCCAAAAACATTCAGTACTTC; cdr3_aa: CASSGGAGLAKNIQYF
clone_size: once; v_call: TRBV4-1; j_call: TRBJ1-5; d_call: .; cdr3_nt: TGCGCCAGTCGGAGGGAGATTCTTAGCAATCAGCCCCAGCATTTT; cdr3_aa: CASRREILSNQPQHF
clone_size: .; v_call: TRBV10-3; j_call: TRBJ1-1; d_call: .; cdr3_nt: TGTGCCACCGGGGGGCTGGTGAACACTGAAGCTTTCTTT; cdr3_aa: CATGGLVNTEAFF
clone_size: .; v_call: TRBV5-1; j_call: TRBJ2-7; d_call: TRBD1; cdr3_nt: TGCGCCAGCAGCTTGGGAGCAGGGGGCGCCCCCTACGAGCAGTACTTC; cdr3_aa: CASSLGAGGAPYEQYF
clone_size: .; v_call: TRBV18; j_call: TRBJ2-5; d_call: TRBD1; cdr3_nt: TGTGCCAGCTCACCCTCGGGACAGGGCGAGACCCAGTACTTC; cdr3_aa: CASSPSGQGETQYF